The present T cell receptor (beta chain) was sequenced within a study of vaccination and CD4 T cells after COVID-19. Study overall: Each convalescent patient was PCR positive for SARS-CoV-2 on nasal swab; 10 or so cases were mild and one severe.

Sequencing of the DNA from cultured CD4+ T cells was carried out with the Oncomine TCR Beta short-read assay. Cultured CD4+ T cells yielded the extracted genomic DNA. TCRdb recomputed calls from the PCR reads with MiXCR, one row per CDR3 protein. The sample lists over 9,500 distinct CDR3 sequences, around 53% occurring once. The CDR3 spans 16 residues. V was pared by 0 bases and J by 9 bases, with 6 bases of the junction left unmatched. CDR1 MNHNS and CDR2 SASEGT come from the germline V gene. As for this clonotype: Its target is not known.

The treatment here: roughly 11-day PBMC culture with coronavirus spike peptide pools or control peptides (ViraFEST assay). ViraFEST relied on peptide pools to expand antigen-specific T cells; the TCRs were sequenced afterward. Wells contained roughly 2.2 million PBMCs each, and these were cultured with about 9.2 IU/ml IL-2 and around 10 ug/ml peptide pools. The sequence derives from a human donor who had recovered from COVID-19. V usage is TRBV6-1 and J usage is TRBJ1-6; 9 nucleotides align to TRBD1. The specimen was CD4+ T cells from blood, cultured in vitro. The CDR3: CASSEAGTGRPSPLHF. In DNA form, the CDR3 reads TGTGCCAGCAGTGAAGCAGGGACAGGGCGACCTTCACCCCTCCACTTT.